This TCR beta chain was profiled in a study of cytotoxic CD8 clonotypes in ibrutinib-treated CLL. The overall study: Across the patients, around 10 were relapsed/refractory, roughly 14 treatment-naive and approximately 17 IGHV unmutated.

Sequenced by immunoSEQ multiplex PCR; TCRdb stores in-frame clones only, minus some. This table has about 160,000 clones, about 88% appearing once. The CDR3 is 17 residues long. The ends were cut back, 1 base at V and 0 bases at J, with 14 bases in the middle. The germline V gene has CDR1 SGHRS and CDR2 YFSETQ. Study results and limitations: Whereas clonality rose at ibrutinib response, it declined toward baseline at progression. Age-matched healthy donor levels were exceeded by baseline clonality, which tracked circulating CD8+ T-cell counts.

Remarks on this clone: The target antigen is unknown.

Source: PBMCs, taken at disease progression, from a patient treated with ibrutinib. The receptor's source is a human donor with chronic lymphocytic leukemia. The V and J genes are TRBV5-1 and TRBJ2-1; unclear D gene. CDR3 residues: CASSLFVAVSSYNEQFF. CDR3 sequence (DNA): TGCGCCAGCAGCTTGTTCGTCGCAGTAAGCTCCTACAATGAGCAGTTCTTC.